The entry below gives a single TCR beta chain sequence along with its context. The antigen is unknown. This sample was taken from a study of T-cell memory formation after mild COVID-19. Findings and caveats of the study: The authors left the SARS-CoV-2 specificity of second-wave clones peaking on day 37 unconfirmed.

The authors produced TCR alpha and TCR beta cDNA libraries with sample barcodes and UMIs by 5'RACE using constant-segment primers. TCRdb reprocessed the 5' RACE reads with MiXCR, giving one entry per CDR3 protein. The sample has 140,000 to 150,000 distinct CDR3 sequences; less than 25% are singletons. The TCR was taken from an adult woman who had mild COVID-19 (a few samples of this study predate the infection). Cell type and time point are not known. Source material: PBMCs or a T cell subset sorted from them (not recorded which).

The DNA of the CDR3 is TGTGCCAGCAGCTTAGGAGGGGGGACAGAGCAGTACTTC. Residues: CASSLGGGTEQYF. This rearrangement joins TRBV7-9 to TRBJ2-7, with D tentatively TRBD1 or TRBD2 (6 bases each). There are 13 residues in the CDR3. Germline V gene lookup returns CDR1 SEHNR and CDR2 FQNEAQ (reference sequence). Trimming shortened V by 1 base and J by 7 bases, and 11 bases separated the two germline ends.